This T cell receptor beta chain is from a study of cytomegalovirus exposure and HLA in healthy donors. This CDR3 is built from 13 residues. CDR1 and CDR2 (germline): LGHNA, YNFKEQ. Turning to this clone: Its antigen is unidentified.

Whole-study findings and limits: Several of the most significant clusters appeared linked to common viral pathogens, based on a later analysis. V- and J-gene trimming in TCR beta was tied to a missense DCLRE1C variant by an analysis performed later. In a later analysis, an Asian-associated ancestry cluster reportedly showed fewer N-insertions than the 666-donor mean.

The PCR used 60 Vbeta and 13 Jbeta primers. Per the authors' pipeline: A later analysis counted around 80 million unique TCR beta chains, some 10 million shared. Clones were sequenced by immunoSEQ multiplex PCR, and TCRdb holds only the in-frame ones, with some missing. The DNA gave D and trimming, while V, J and clone size come from that table. The sample yields roughly 190,000 clones, roughly four fifths seen once. The receptor was derived from a man between 18 and 35 years old in good health and CMV-seronegative. The material sequenced was PBMCs. This chain connects TRBV4-2 to TRBJ2-5; a weak D match, TRBD2 (6 bases). Near its end, the DNA agrees better with TRBJ2-7, so the J call may be wrong. The CDR3 nucleotides are TGTGCCAGCAGCCAAGGGGGACTTTACGAGCAGTACTTC. Translated, it gives CASSQGGLYEQYF.